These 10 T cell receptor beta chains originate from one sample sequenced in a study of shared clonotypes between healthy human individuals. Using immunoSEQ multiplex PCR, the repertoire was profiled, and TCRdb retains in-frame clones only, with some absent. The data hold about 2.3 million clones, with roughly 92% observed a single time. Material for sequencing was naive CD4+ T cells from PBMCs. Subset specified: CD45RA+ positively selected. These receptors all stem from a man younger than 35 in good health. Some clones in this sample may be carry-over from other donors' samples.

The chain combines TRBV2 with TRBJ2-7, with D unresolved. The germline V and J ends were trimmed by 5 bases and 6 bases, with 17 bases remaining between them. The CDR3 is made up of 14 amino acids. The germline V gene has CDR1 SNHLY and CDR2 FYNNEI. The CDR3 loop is CASSYTQSLLEQYF. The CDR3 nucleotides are TGTGCCAGCAGTTACACACAGTCGCTACTCGAGCAGTACTTC.

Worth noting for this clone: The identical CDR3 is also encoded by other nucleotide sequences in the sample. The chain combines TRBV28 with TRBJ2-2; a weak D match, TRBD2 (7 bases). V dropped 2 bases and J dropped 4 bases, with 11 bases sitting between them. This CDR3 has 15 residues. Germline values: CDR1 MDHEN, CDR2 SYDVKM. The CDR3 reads CASSLRGAGTGELFF. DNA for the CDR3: TGTGCCAGCAGTTTACGGGGGGCAGGCACCGGGGAGCTGTTTTTT.

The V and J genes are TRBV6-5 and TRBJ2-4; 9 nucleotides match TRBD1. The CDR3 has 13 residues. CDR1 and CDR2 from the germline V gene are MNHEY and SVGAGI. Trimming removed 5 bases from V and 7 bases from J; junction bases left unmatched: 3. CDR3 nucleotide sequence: TGTGCCAGCAGTCGACAGGGGGTGAACATTCAGTACTTC. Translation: CASSRQGVNIQYF.

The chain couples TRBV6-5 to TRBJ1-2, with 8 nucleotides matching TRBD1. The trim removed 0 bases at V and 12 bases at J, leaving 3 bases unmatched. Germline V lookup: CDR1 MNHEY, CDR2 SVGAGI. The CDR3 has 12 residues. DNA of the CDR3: TGTGCCAGCAGTTACTCACAGGGGGGCCACACCTTC. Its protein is CASSYSQGGHTF.

CDR3 in amino acids: CASSVGSSPLSYEQYF. CDR3 sequence (DNA): TGTGCCAGCAGCGTAGGCAGTTCTCCGCTAAGCTACGAGCAGTACTTC. V and J are TRBV9 and TRBJ2-7; D remains ambiguous. Per germline, CDR1 SGDLS and CDR2 YYNGEE. This CDR3 is built from 16 residues. Deletions cut 0 bases from V and 3 bases from J, with 16 bases between.

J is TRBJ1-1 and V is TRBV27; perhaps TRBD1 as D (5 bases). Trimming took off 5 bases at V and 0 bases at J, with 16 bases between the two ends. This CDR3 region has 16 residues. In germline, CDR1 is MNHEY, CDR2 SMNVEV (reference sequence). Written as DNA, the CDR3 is TGTGCCAGCAGTCCCCGGGACGGATACATGAACACTGAAGCTTTCTTT. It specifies CASSPRDGYMNTEAFF.

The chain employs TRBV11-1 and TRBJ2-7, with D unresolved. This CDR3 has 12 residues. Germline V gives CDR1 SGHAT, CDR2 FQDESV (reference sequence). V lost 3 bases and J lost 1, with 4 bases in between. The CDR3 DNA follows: TGTGCCAGCAGCTTTCTATCCTACGAGCAGTACTTC. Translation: CASSFLSYEQYF.

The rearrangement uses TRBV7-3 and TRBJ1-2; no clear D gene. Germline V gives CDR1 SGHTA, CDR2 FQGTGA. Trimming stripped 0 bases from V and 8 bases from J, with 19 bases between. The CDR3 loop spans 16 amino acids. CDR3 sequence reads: CASSLTAQDSIFGYTF. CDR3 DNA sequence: TGTGCCAGCAGCTTAACAGCCCAGGATTCTATTTTCGGCTACACCTTC.

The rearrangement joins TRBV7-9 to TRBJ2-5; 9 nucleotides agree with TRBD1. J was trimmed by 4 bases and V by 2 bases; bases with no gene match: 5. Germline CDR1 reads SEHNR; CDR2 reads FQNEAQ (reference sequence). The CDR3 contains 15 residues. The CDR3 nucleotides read TGTGCCAGCAGCTTATACAGGGGGCTAGGAGAGACCCAGTACTTC. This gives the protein CASSLYRGLGETQYF. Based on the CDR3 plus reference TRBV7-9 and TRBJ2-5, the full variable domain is DTGVSQNPRHKITKRGQNVTFRCDPISEHNRLYWYRQTLGQGPEFLTYFQNEAQLEKSRLLSDRFSAERPKGSFSTLEIQRTEQGDSAMYLCASSLYRGLGETQYFGPGTRLLVL.

The CDR3 DNA is TGTGCCTGGAGCGGGGACAGGGGGCACTATGGCTACACCTTC. Its translation: CAWSGDRGHYGYTF. This chain connects TRBV30 to TRBJ1-2, with TRBD1 matching over 12 bases. J lost 3 bases, V lost 3 bases, and 2 bases had no gene match. This CDR3 comprises 14 residues. The germline gives CDR1 GTSNPN, CDR2 SVGIG (reference sequence).